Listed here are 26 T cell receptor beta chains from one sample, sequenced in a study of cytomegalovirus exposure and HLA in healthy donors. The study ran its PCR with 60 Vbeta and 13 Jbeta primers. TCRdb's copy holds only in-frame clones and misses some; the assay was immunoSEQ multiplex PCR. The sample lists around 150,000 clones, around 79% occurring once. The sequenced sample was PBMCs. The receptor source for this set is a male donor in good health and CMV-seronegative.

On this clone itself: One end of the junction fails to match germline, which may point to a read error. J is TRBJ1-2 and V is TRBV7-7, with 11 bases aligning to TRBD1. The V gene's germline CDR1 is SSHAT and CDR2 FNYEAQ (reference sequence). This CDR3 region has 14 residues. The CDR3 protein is CASSPDRGRDGYTF. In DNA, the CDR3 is TGTGCTAGCAGCCCGGACAGGGGGCGGGATGGCTACACCTTC.

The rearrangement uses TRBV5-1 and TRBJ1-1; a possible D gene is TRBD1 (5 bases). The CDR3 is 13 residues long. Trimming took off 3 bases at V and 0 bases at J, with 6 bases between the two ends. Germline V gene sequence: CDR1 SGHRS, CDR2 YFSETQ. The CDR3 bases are TGCGCCAGCAGCTGGACATTGAACACTGAAGCTTTCTTT. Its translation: CASSWTLNTEAFF.

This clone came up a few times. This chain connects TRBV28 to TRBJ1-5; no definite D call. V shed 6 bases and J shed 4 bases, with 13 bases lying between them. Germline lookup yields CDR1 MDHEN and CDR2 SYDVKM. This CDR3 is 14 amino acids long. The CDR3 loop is CASRWAGLNQPQHF. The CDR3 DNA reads TGTGCCAGCAGATGGGCAGGACTTAATCAGCCCCAGCATTTT.

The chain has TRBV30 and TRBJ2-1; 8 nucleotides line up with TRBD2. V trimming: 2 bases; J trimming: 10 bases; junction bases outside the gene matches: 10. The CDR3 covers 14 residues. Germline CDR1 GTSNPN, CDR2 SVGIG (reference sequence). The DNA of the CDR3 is TGTGCCTGGAGTAAACGTAGCGGGATTTCGGAGCAGTTCTTC. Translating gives CAWSKRSGISEQFF. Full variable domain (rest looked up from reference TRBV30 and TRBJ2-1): SQTIHQWPATLVQPVGSPLSLECTVEGTSNPNLYWYRQAAGRGLQLLFYSVGIGQISSEVPQNLSASRPQDRQFILSSKKLLLSDSGFYLCAWSKRSGISEQFFGPGTRLTVL.

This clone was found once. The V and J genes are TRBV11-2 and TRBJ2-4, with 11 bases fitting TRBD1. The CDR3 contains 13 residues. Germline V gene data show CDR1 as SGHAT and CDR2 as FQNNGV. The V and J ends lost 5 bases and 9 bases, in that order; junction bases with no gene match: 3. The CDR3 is CASSGQGAGIQYF. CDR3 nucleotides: TGTGCCAGCAGCGGACAGGGGGCTGGCATTCAGTACTTC. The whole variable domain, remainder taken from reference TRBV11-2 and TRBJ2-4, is EAGVAQSPRYKIIEKRQSVAFWCNPISGHATLYWYQQILGQGPKLLIQFQNNGVVDDSQLPKDRFSAERLKGVDSTLKIQPAKLEDSAVYLCASSGQGAGIQYFGAGTRLSVL.

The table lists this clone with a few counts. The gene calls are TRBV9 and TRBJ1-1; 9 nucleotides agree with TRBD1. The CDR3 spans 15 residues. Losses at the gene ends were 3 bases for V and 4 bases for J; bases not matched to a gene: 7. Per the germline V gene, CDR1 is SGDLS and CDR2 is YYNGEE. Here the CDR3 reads CASSARDREPTEAFF. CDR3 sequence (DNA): TGTGCCAGCAGCGCCCGGGACAGGGAACCCACTGAAGCTTTCTTT.

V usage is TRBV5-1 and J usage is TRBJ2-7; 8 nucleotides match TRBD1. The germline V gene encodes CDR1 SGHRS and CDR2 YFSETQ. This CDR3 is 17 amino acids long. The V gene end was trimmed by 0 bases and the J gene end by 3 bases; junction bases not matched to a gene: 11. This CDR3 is CASSLGFSGTGLYEQYF. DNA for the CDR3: TGCGCCAGCAGCTTGGGCTTTTCCGGGACAGGCCTCTACGAGCAGTACTTC.

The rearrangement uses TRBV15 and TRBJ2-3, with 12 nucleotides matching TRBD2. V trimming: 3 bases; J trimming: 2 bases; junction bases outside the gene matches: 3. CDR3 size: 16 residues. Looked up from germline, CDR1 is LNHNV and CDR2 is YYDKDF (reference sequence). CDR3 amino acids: CATSSGTSGYTDTQYF. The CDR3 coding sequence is TGTGCCACCAGCAGCGGGACTAGCGGGTACACAGATACGCAGTATTTT.

In nucleotides, the CDR3 is TGTGCCAGCAGCCACGGGACAGGGGGCAGGGACACTGAAGCTTTCTTT. This gives the protein CASSHGTGGRDTEAFF. The V gene is TRBV7-3, the J gene TRBJ1-1, with TRBD1 matching over 12 bases. The CDR3 is 16 amino acids. Germline V gives CDR1 SGHTA, CDR2 FQGTGA. Trimming cost V 5 bases and J 3 bases; bases outside gene matches: 7.

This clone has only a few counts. The CDR3 is CASSVVAGPYEQYF. The CDR3 DNA reads as TGTGCCAGCAGCGTAGTCGCAGGCCCCTACGAGCAGTACTTC. The V gene is TRBV9, the J gene TRBJ2-7; no clear D. Germline-derived CDR1 and CDR2 are SGDLS and YYNGEE. This CDR3 is 14 amino acids long. V lost 0 bases to trimming and J lost 2 bases, with 9 bases between them.

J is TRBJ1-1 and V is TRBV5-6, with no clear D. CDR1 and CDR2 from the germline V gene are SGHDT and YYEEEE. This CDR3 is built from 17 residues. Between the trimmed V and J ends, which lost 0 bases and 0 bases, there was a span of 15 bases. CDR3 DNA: TGTGCCAGCAGCTTGGTTATCCGACAACCCATGAACACTGAAGCTTTCTTT. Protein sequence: CASSLVIRQPMNTEAFF.

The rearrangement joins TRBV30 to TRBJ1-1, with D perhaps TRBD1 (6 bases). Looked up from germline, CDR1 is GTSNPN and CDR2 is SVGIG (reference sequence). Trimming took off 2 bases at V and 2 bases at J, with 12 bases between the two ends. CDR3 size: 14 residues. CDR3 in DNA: TGTGCCTGGAGTACAGGGATTAGTAACACTGAAGCTTTCTTT. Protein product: CAWSTGISNTEAFF.

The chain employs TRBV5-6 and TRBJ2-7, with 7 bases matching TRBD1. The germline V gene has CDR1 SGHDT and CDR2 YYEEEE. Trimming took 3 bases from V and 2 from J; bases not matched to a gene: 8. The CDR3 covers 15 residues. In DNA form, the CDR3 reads TGTGCCAGCAGCTCACCGGGACAGAACACCTACGAGCAGTACTTC. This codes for CASSSPGQNTYEQYF.

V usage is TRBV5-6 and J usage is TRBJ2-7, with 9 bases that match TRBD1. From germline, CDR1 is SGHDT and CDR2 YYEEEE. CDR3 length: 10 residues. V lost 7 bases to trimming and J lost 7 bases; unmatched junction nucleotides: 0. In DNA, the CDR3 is TGTGCCAGCGGACAGGGGGAGCAGTACTTC. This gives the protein CASGQGEQYF.

In nucleotides, the CDR3 is TGTGCCAGCAGTGAAGGTCTACTGAACTACGAGCAGTACTTC. Protein product: CASSEGLLNYEQYF. The V gene is TRBV6-1, the J gene TRBJ2-7; D call uncertain. The CDR3 is 14 residues long. V dropped 1 base and J dropped 3 bases, with 10 bases sitting between them. The germline gives CDR1 MNHNS, CDR2 SASEGT.

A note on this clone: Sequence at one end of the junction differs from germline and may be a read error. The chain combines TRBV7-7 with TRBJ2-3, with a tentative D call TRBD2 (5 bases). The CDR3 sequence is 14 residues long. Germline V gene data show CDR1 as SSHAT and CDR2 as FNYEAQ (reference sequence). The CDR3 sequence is CASSRSDTADTQYF. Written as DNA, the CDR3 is TGTGCTAGCAGCCGTAGCGATACGGCGGATACGCAGTATTTT.

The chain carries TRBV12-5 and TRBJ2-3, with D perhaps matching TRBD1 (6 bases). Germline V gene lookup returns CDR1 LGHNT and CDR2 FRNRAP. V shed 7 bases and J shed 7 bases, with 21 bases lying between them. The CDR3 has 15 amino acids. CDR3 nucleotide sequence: TGTGCTAGTGTTCCCGACAGGTGGGACGAGAATACGCAGTATTTT. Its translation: CASVPDRWDENTQYF.

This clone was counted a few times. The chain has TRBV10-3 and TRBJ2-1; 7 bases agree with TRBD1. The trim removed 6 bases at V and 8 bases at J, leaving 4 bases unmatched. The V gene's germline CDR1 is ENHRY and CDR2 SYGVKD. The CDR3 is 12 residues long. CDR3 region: CAIRNTGDEQFF. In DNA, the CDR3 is TGTGCCATCAGGAACACAGGGGATGAGCAGTTCTTC.

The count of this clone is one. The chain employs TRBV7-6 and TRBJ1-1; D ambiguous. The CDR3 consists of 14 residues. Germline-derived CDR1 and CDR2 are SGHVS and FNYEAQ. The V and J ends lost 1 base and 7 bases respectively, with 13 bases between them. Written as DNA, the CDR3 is TGTGCCAGCAGCTTAGGAGGGCAATTGGGTGAAGCTTTCTTT. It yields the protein CASSLGGQLGEAFF.

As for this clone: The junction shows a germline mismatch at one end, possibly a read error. In DNA, the CDR3 is TGTGCTAGCAGCTTAAGGGAGGGGTCACAAGAGACCCAGTACTTC. It translates to CASSLREGSQETQYF. The V and J genes are TRBV7-7 and TRBJ2-5; 7 bases match TRBD2. CDR3 length: 15 amino acids. In germline, CDR1 is SSHAT, CDR2 FNYEAQ (reference sequence).

The CDR3 loop reads CASSIFAGSTDTQYF. The CDR3 nucleotides are TGTGCCAGTAGTATCTTCGCGGGTAGCACAGATACGCAGTATTTT. V usage is TRBV19 and J usage is TRBJ2-3; possibly TRBD2 for D (5 bases). The CDR3 consists of 15 residues. V was pared by 3 bases and J by 0 bases, with 10 bases between. Germline V gene lookup returns CDR1 LNHDA and CDR2 SQIVND (reference sequence). The variable domain in full, with the rest retrieved from reference TRBV19 and TRBJ2-3, is DGGITQSPKYLFRKEGQNVTLSCEQNLNHDAMYWYRQDPGQGLRLIYYSQIVNDFQKGDIAEGYSVSREKKESFPLTVTSAQKNPTAFYLCASSIFAGSTDTQYFGPGTRLTVL.

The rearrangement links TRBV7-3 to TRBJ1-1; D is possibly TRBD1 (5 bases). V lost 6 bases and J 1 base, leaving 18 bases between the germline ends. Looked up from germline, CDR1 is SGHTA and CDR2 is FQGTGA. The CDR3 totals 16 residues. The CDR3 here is CASRPTAGGKNTEAFF. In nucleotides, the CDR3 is TGTGCCAGCAGACCGACGGCGGGGGGGAAGAACACTGAAGCTTTCTTT.

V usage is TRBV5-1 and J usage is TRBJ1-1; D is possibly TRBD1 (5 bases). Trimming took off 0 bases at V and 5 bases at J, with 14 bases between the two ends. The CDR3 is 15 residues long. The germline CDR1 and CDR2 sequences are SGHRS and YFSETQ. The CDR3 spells CASSLGGAGGTEAFF. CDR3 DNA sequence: TGCGCCAGCAGCTTGGGGGGCGCGGGGGGGACTGAAGCTTTCTTT.

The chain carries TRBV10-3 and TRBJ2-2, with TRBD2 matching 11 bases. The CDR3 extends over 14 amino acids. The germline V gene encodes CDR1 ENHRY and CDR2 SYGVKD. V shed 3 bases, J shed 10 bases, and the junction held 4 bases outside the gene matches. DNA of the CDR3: TGTGCCATCAGTGAAATAGCGGGAGGGGAGGAGCTGTTTTTT. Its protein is CAISEIAGGEELFF.

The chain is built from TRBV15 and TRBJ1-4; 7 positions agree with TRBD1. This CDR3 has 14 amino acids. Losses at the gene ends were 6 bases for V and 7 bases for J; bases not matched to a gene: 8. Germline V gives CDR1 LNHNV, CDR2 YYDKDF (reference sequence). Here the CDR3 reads CATSRGGVGEKLFF. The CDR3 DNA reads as TGTGCCACCAGTCGAGGGGGCGTTGGTGAAAAACTGTTTTTT.

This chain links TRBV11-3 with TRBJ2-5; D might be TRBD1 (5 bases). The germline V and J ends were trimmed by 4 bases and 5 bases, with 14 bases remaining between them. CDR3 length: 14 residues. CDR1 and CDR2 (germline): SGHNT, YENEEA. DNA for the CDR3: TGTGCCAGCAGCTCCAGTGGGGCGGTGGAGACCCAGTACTTC. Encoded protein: CASSSSGAVETQYF. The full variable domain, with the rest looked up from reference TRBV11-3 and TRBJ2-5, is EAGVVQSPRYKIIEKKQPVAFWCNPISGHNTLYWYLQNLGQGPELLIRYENEEAVDDSQLPKDRFSAERLKGVDSTLKIQPAELGDSAVYLCASSSSGAVETQYFGPGTRLLVL.